This T cell receptor beta chain originates from a study of T-cell reconstitution after alpha-beta-depleted transplantation in children. The study, taken as a whole, reports: Roughly two months post-transplant, alpha-beta T cells reportedly originated from several hundred graft clones that had expanded. Diversity and T-cell counts at one year after transplant derived mostly from new T cells.

Using unique molecular identifiers, the investigators prepared the TCRbeta library. Via MiXCR, TCRdb re-called the PCR reads, giving one row per CDR3 protein. The sample has roughly 6,300 distinct CDR3 sequences; around 16% are singletons. There are 14 residues in the CDR3. The V gene lost 4 bases and the J gene lost 3 bases, with 11 bases spanning the gap. Germline V gives CDR1 KGHDR, CDR2 SFDVKD. This clonotype was observed a few times. Its target is not known. The chain employs TRBV24-1 and TRBJ1-2; D gene ambiguous. The sequence came from a male patient under 18 who had a stem cell transplant for acute myeloid leukemia, so the T cells may come from the graft donor. This sample comprised PBMCs, mostly from graft donor cells, obtained 60 days after TCRalphabeta/CD19-depleted stem cell transplant. This chain's CDR3 is CATSDPPEDYGYTF. The CDR3 DNA follows: TGTGCCACCAGTGACCCACCCGAAGACTATGGCTACACCTTC.